The 7 T cell receptor beta chains below all came from one sample that was sequenced in a study of control samples from healthy donors and cancer patients. Sequenced by immunoSEQ multiplex PCR; TCRdb stores in-frame clones only, minus some. The table shows 25,000 to 35,000 clones, with 79% occurring only once. The sequencing sample was made of PBMCs. The receptors derive from a man aged 60 to 75 with head and neck cancer.

This clone has more than one count but fewer than ten. V is TRBV19 and J is TRBJ2-1, with 9 nucleotides matching TRBD1. CDR1 and CDR2 from the germline V gene are LNHDA and SQIVND (reference sequence). The trim removed 7 bases at V and 5 bases at J, leaving 9 bases unmatched. The CDR3 is 15 amino acids. As DNA, the CDR3 is TGTGCCAGTACCGTCCCGGGACAGGGTAACAATGAGCAGTTCTTC. Amino acids: CASTVPGQGNNEQFF.

A few counts support this clone. Other nucleotide sequences from this sample produce the same CDR3. The genes are TRBV18 and TRBJ1-4; D gene uncertain. CDR1 and CDR2 (germline): KGHSH, LQKENI. V lost 2 bases, J lost 0 bases, and 4 bases lay in between. The CDR3 has 14 residues. The CDR3 reads CASSPGATNEKLFF. DNA of the CDR3: TGTGCCAGCTCACCAGGGGCAACTAATGAAAAACTGTTTTTT. Combining the CDR3 with reference TRBV18 and TRBJ1-4 gives the whole variable domain NAGVMQNPRHLVRRRGQEARLRCSPMKGHSHVYWYRQLPEEGLKFMVYLQKENIIDESGMPKERFSAEFPKEGPSILRIQQVVRGDSAAYFCASSPGATNEKLFFGSGTQLSVL.

The V gene is TRBV19, the J gene TRBJ2-2, with TRBD1 matching over 9 bases. V shed 5 bases, J shed 0 bases, and the junction held 4 bases outside the gene matches. Per the germline V gene, CDR1 is LNHDA and CDR2 is SQIVND (reference sequence). This CDR3 region has 16 residues. The CDR3 DNA sequence: TGTGCCAGTAGTCTCGGACAGGGGACGAACACCGGGGAGCTGTTTTTT. This encodes CASSLGQGTNTGELFF.

The V and J genes are TRBV5-6 and TRBJ1-6, with a weak D call TRBD1 (6 bases). The germline gives CDR1 SGHDT, CDR2 YYEEEE. The CDR3 consists of 15 residues. Deletions cut 4 bases from V and 7 bases from J, with 15 bases between. The DNA of the CDR3 is TGTGCCAGCAGCCATGAACAGGGACGCAATTCACCCCTCCACTTT. Translation gives CASSHEQGRNSPLHF.

This clone is judged medium-sized (0.01 to 0.1%). This chain joins TRBV10-3 and TRBJ2-3, with 7 positions matching TRBD2. Germline V gene lookup returns CDR1 ENHRY and CDR2 SYGVKD. This CDR3 is built from 15 residues. V lost 2 bases and J lost 2; bases outside the gene matches: 4. The CDR3 sequence is CAISEPSGYTDTQYF. As DNA, the CDR3 is TGTGCCATCAGTGAGCCTAGCGGTTACACAGATACGCAGTATTTT.

V is TRBV25-1 and J is TRBJ1-2, with 7 bases aligning to TRBD1. The CDR3 sequence is 13 residues long. Germline CDR1 reads MGHDK; CDR2 reads SYGVNS. After removal of 10 bases from V and 4 bases from J, the junction contained 9 bases not matched to a gene. CDR3 DNA sequence: TGTGCCACAAACCAGGGGGTCGGCTATGGCTACACCTTC. Translation gives CATNQGVGYGYTF.

This clone has a handful of counts. The J gene is TRBJ2-6, the V gene TRBV28; 8 bases match TRBD1. The J segment lost 0 bases and the V segment lost 5 bases, leaving 12 bases of the junction unmatched. Germline V CDR1 and CDR2: MDHEN, SYDVKM. The CDR3 sequence is 19 residues long. The CDR3 reads CASSEKLTGVFSGANVLTF. The DNA of the CDR3 is TGTGCCAGCAGTGAGAAACTGACAGGGGTTTTCTCTGGGGCCAACGTCCTGACTTTC.